These T cell receptor beta chains were read from a single sample in a study of T cell responses to AZD1222 COVID-19 vaccine. Some clones are missing from TCRdb's copy, which holds only in-frame ones; the method was immunoSEQ multiplex PCR. The sample has about 130,000 clones, more than 80% seen once. The sequenced sample was peripheral blood, obtained on day 0 of AZD1222 vaccination. The receptors here all came from an adult in good health. Each CDR3 is given with its conserved first and last residue. Fields, in order: V gene, clone size, D gene, J gene, CDR3 DNA, CDR3 protein. D genes are given only for firm matches. For some rows the clone size is stated as once, few or many, or as a class when expanded; others skip it.

v_gene: TRBV28
abundance: -
d_gene: -
j_gene: TRBJ1-1
CDR3nt: TGTGCCAGCAGCCCGGTTTTAAGTATGTACCGGACTGAAGCTTTCTTT
CDR3aa: CASSPVLSMYRTEAFF

v_gene: TRBV28
abundance: -
d_gene: -
j_gene: TRBJ2-7
CDR3nt: TGTGCCAGCAGTAGCCAGGGAGTACAGCTCCTTTTGAAGCAGTACTTC
CDR3aa: CASSSQGVQLLLKQYF

v_gene: TRBV5-1
abundance: once
d_gene: -
j_gene: TRBJ2-5
CDR3nt: TGCGCCAGCAGCTTGGGACTTCAAGAGACCCAGTACTTC
CDR3aa: CASSLGLQETQYF

v_gene: TRBV5-4
abundance: few
d_gene: TRBD1
j_gene: TRBJ1-4
CDR3nt: TGTGCCAGCAGCTTGTCGGGACAGGGGCTGGGGCGCCCGGCGGAAGTTTTT
CDR3aa: CASSLSGQGLGRPAEVF

v_gene: TRBV3-1/TRBV3-2
abundance: -
d_gene: -
j_gene: TRBJ2-3
CDR3nt: TGTGCCAGCAGCCAAGGACGCGGGAGCACAGATACGCAGTATTTT
CDR3aa: CASSQGRGSTDTQYF

v_gene: TRBV11-2
abundance: once
d_gene: -
j_gene: TRBJ2-7
CDR3nt: TGTGCCAGCAGCTTAGTTGGGACCTCCTACGAGCAGTACTTC
CDR3aa: CASSLVGTSYEQYF

v_gene: TRBV5-4
abundance: -
d_gene: -
j_gene: TRBJ2-7
CDR3nt: TGTGCCAGCAGCTTGGTCGCAGACTCCTACGAGCAGTACTTC
CDR3aa: CASSLVADSYEQYF

v_gene: TRBV15
abundance: -
d_gene: -
j_gene: TRBJ1-1
CDR3nt: TGTGCCACCAGCAGAGTAGGAGGTATGAACACTGAAGCTTTCTTT
CDR3aa: CATSRVGGMNTEAFF

v_gene: TRBV7-3
abundance: -
d_gene: -
j_gene: TRBJ2-3
CDR3nt: TGTGCCAGCAGTAAAGTCCCTAGGGACAAGAACACAGATACGCAGTATTTT
CDR3aa: CASSKVPRDKNTDTQYF

v_gene: TRBV25-1
abundance: -
d_gene: -
j_gene: TRBJ1-5
CDR3nt: TGTGCCAGCAGTCCCACAGGGACGAGGAATCAGCCCCAGCATTTT
CDR3aa: CASSPTGTRNQPQHF

v_gene: TRBV21-1
abundance: -
d_gene: -
j_gene: TRBJ2-2
CDR3nt: TGTGCCAGCAGTTCCTGTAGCGCAAAATCCAACACCGGGGAGCTGTTTTTT
CDR3aa: CASSSCSAKSNTGELFF